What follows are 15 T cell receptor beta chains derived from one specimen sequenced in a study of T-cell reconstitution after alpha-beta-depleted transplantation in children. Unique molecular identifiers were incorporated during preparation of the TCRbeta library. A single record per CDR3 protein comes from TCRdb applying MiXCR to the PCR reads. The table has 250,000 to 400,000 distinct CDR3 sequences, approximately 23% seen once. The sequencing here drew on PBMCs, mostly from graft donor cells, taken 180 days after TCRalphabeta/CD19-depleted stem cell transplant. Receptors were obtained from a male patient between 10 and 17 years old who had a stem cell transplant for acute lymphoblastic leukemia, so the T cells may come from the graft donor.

CDR3 DNA sequence: TGTGCCAGCAGTTACTCGACAGGGGCAGAAGACAATGAGCAGTTCTTC. It translates to CASSYSTGAEDNEQFF. The chain uses TRBV6-2 or TRBV6-3 and TRBJ2-1; TRBD1 matches 8 bases. Germline V gene lookup returns CDR1 MNHEY and CDR2 SVGEGT. J was trimmed by 5 bases and V by 0 bases; bases with no gene match: 6. The CDR3 covers 16 residues.

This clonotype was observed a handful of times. CDR3 bases: TGCGCCAGCAGCTTGGAGTGGGGCTACGAGCAGTACTTC. Amino acid sequence: CASSLEWGYEQYF. The V call is TRBV5-1, the J call TRBJ2-7; D gene unclear. Between the trimmed V and J ends, which lost 0 bases and 3 bases, there was a span of 7 bases. The CDR3 has 13 residues. In germline, CDR1 is SGHRS, CDR2 YFSETQ. The variable domain in full, with the rest retrieved from reference TRBV5-1 and TRBJ2-7, is KAGVTQTPRYLIKTRGQQVTLSCSPISGHRSVSWYQQTPGQGLQFLFEYFSETQRNKGNFPGRFSGRQFSNSRSEMNVSTLELGDSALYLCASSLEWGYEQYFGPGTRLTVT.

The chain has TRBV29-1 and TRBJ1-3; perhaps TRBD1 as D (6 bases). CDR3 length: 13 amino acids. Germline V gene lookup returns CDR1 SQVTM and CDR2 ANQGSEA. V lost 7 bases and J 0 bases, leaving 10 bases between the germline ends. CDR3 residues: CSAGGSSGNTIYF. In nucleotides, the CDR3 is TGCAGCGCCGGGGGCAGCTCTGGAAACACCATATATTTT.

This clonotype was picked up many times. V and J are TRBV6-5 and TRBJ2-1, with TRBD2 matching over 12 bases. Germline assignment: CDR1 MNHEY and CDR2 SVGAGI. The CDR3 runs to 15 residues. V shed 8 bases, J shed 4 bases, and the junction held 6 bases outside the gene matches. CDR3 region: CASDTSGRNYNEQFF. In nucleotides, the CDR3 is TGTGCCAGCGATACTAGCGGGAGGAATTACAATGAGCAGTTCTTC.

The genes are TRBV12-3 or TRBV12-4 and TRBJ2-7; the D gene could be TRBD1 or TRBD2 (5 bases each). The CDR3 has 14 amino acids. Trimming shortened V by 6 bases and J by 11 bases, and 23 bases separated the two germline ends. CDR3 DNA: TGTGCCAGCAGCCCCCAGGGACCGTCTGTTTACGAGTACTTC. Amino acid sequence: CASSPQGPSVYEYF.

DNA of the CDR3: TGCAGTGCTAGAGATTTGGGACTAGCGGGAGTGGGAGACACAGATACGCAGTATTTT. It encodes CSARDLGLAGVGDTDTQYF. The J gene is TRBJ2-3, the V gene TRBV20-1; the match to TRBD2 covers 14 bases. After removal of 0 bases from V and 2 bases from J, the junction contained 10 bases not matched to a gene. The length of the CDR3 is 19 residues. CDR1 DFQATT and CDR2 SNEGSKA come from the germline V gene (reference sequence).

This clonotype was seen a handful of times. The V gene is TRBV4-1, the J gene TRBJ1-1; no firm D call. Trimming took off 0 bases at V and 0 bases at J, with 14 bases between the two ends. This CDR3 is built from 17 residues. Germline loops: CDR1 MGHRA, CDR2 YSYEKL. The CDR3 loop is CASSQDSPYVMNTEAFF. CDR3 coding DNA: TGCGCCAGCAGCCAAGATTCACCTTATGTTATGAACACTGAAGCTTTCTTT.

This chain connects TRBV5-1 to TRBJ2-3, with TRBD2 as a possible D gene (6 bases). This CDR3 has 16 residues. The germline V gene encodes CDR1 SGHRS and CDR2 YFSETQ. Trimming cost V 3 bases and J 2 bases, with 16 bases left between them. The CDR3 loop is CASSWDVTRLTDTQYF. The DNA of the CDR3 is TGCGCCAGCAGCTGGGATGTGACTAGACTCACAGATACGCAGTATTTT.

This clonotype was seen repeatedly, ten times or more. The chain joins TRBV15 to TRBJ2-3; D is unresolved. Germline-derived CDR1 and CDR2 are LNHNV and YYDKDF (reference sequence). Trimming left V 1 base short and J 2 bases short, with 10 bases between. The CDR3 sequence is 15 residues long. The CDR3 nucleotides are TGTGCCACCAGCAGAGGCCAGCGATCCACAGATACGCAGTATTTT. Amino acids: CATSRGQRSTDTQYF.

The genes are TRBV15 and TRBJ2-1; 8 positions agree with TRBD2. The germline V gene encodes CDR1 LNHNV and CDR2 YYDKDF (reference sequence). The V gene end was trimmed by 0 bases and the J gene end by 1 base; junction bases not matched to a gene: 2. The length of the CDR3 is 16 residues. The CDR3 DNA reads TGTGCCACCAGCAGAGATGCTAGCGGGTCCTACAATGAGCAGTTCTTC. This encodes CATSRDASGSYNEQFF.

The CDR3 nucleotides read TGCGCCAGCAGCACGACGGGAGGGCCAGAGACCCAGTACTTC. Amino acid sequence: CASSTTGGPETQYF. The chain employs TRBV5-1 and TRBJ2-5, with 8 nucleotides matching TRBD2. V gave up 4 bases and J gave up 4 bases; unmatched junction bases: 6. The length of the CDR3 is 14 residues. Germline CDR1 is SGHRS and CDR2 is YFSETQ.

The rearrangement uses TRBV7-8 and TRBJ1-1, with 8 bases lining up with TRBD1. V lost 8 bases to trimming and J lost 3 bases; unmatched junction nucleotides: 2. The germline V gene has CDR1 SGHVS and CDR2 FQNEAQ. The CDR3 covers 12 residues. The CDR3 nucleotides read TGTGCCAGCCAGGGACAGGACACTGAAGCTTTCTTT. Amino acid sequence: CASQGQDTEAFF.

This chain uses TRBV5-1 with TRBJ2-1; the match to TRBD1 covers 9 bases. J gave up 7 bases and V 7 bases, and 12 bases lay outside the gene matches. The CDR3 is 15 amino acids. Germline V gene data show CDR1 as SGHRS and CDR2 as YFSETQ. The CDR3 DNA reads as TGCGCCAGCCGAAATCCGGGACAGGGAAAAAATGAGCAGTTCTTC. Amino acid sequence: CASRNPGQGKNEQFF.

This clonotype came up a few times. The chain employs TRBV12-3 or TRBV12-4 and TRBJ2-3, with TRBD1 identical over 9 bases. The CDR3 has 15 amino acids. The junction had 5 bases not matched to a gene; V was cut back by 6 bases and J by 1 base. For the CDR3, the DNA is TGTGCCAGCAGAACAGGGGGCGCCCGCACAGATACGCAGTATTTT. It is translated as CASRTGGARTDTQYF.

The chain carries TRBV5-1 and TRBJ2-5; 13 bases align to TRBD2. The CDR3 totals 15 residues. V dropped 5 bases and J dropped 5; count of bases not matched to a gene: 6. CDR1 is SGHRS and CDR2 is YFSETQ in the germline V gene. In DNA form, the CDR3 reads TGCGCCAGCAGTGGCGGGACTAGCGGGACGGAGACCCAGTACTTC. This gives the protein CASSGGTSGTETQYF.